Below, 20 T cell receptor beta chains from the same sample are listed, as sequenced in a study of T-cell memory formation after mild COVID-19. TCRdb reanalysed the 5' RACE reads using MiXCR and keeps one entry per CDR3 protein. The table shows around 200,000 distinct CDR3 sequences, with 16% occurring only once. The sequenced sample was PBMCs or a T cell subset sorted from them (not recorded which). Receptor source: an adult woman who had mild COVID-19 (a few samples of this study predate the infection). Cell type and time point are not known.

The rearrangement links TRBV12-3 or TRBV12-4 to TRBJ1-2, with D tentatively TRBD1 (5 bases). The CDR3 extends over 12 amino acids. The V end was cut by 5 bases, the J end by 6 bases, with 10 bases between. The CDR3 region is CASSPWGDGYTF. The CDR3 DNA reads TGTGCCAGCAGTCCTTGGGGGGATGGCTACACCTTC.

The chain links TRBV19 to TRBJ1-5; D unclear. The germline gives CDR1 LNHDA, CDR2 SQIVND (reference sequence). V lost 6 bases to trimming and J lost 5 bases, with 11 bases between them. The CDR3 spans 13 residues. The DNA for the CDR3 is TGTGCCAGTAGCACGGACTACTATCAGCCCCAGCATTTT. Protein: CASSTDYYQPQHF.

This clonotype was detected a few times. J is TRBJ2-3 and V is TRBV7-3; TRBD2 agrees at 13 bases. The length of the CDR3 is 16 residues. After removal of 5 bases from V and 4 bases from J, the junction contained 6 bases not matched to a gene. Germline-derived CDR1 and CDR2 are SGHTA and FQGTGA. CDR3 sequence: CASSRGLAGVSDTQYF. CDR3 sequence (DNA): TGTGCCAGCAGCCGAGGACTAGCGGGAGTGTCAGATACGCAGTATTTT.

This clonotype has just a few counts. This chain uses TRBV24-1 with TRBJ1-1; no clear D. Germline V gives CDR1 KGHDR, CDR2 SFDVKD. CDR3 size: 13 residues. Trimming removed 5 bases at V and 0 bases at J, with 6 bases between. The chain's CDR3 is CATSGAVNTEAFF. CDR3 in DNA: TGTGCCACCAGTGGCGCTGTGAACACTGAAGCTTTCTTT.

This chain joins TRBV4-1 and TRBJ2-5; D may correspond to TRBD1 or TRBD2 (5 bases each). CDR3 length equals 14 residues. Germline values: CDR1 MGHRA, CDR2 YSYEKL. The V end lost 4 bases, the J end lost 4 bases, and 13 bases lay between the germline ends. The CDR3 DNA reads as TGCGCCAGCAGCCTCTACGGGGCTGGAGAGACCCAGTACTTC. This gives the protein CASSLYGAGETQYF.

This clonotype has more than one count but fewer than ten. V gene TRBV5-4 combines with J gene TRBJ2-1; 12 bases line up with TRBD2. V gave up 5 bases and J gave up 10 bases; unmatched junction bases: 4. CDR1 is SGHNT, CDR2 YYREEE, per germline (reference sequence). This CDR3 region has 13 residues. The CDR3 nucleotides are TGTGCCAGCAGTTCCGGGACTAGCGGGGAGCAGTTCTTC. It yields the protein CASSSGTSGEQFF.

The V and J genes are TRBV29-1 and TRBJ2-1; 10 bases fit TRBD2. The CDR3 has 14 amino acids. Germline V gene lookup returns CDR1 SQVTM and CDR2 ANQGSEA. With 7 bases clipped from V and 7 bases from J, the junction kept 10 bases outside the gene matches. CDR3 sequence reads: CSGISGRAKNEQFF. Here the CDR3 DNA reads TGCAGCGGAATAAGCGGGAGGGCCAAGAATGAGCAGTTCTTC.

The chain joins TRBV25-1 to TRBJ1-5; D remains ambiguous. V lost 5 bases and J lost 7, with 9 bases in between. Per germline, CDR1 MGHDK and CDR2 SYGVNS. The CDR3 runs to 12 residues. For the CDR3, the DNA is TGTGCCAGCAGTTTCCTTGGGCAGCCCCAGCATTTT. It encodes CASSFLGQPQHF.

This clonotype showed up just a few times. CDR3 DNA: TGTGCCAGCATACTACCGGGGACAGATACGCAGTATTTT. Translated, it gives CASILPGTDTQYF. The rearrangement links TRBV13 to TRBJ2-3; possible D gene TRBD2, 5 bases. Germline V lookup: CDR1 PRHDT, CDR2 FYEKMQ (reference sequence). Trimming removed 7 bases at V and 3 bases at J, with 11 bases between. This CDR3 comprises 13 residues.

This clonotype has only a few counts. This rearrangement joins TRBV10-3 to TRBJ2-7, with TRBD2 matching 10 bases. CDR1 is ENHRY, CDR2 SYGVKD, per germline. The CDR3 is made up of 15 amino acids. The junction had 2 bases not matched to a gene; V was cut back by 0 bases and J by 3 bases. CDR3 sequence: CAISESLAGVYEQYF. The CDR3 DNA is TGTGCCATCAGTGAGTCGCTAGCGGGAGTCTACGAGCAGTACTTC.

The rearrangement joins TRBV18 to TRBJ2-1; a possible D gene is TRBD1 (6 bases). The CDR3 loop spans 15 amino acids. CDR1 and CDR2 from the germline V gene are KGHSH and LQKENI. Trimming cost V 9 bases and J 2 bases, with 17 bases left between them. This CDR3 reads CASKNRVGPYNEQFF. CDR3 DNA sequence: TGTGCCAGTAAAAACAGGGTGGGACCCTACAATGAGCAGTTCTTC. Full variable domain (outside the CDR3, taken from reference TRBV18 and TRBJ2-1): NAGVMQNPRHLVRRRGQEARLRCSPMKGHSHVYWYRQLPEEGLKFMVYLQKENIIDESGMPKERFSAEFPKEGPSILRIQQVVRGDSAAYFCASKNRVGPYNEQFFGPGTRLTVL.

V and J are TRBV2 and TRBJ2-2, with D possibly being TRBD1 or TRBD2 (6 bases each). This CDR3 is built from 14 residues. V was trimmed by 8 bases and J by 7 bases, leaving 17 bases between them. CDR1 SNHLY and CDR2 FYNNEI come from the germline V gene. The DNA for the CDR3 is TGTGCCAGCGAAAAAGAGGGGGGAATCGGGGAGCTGTTTTTT. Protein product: CASEKEGGIGELFF.

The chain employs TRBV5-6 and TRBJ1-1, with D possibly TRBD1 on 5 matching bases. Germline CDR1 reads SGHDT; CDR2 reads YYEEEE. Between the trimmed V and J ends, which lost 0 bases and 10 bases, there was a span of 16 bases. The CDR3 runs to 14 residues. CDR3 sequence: CASSLAHSGGRAFF. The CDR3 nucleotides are TGTGCCAGCAGCTTGGCACATAGCGGGGGAAGAGCTTTCTTT.

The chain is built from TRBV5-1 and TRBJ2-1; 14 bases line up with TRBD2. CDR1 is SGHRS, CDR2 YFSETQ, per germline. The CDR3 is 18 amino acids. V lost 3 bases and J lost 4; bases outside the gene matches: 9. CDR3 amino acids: CASSSGTSGSGRYNEQFF. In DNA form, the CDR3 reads TGCGCCAGCAGCTCCGGGACTAGCGGGAGTGGTCGGTACAATGAGCAGTTCTTC. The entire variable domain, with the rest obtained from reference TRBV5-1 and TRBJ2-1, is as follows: KAGVTQTPRYLIKTRGQQVTLSCSPISGHRSVSWYQQTPGQGLQFLFEYFSETQRNKGNFPGRFSGRQFSNSRSEMNVSTLELGDSALYLCASSSGTSGSGRYNEQFFGPGTRLTVL.

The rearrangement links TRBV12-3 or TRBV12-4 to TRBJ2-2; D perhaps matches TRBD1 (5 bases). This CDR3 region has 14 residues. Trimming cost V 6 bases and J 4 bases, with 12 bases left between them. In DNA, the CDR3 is TGTGCCAGCAGCAAGACAGCCCTCACCGGGGAGCTGTTTTTT. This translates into CASSKTALTGELFF.

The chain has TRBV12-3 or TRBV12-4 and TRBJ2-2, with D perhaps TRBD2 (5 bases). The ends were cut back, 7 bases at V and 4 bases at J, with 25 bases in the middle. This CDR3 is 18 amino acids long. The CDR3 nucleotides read TGTGCCAGCACCCCCAGAAGAGATTCCCGGAGGAGCACCGGGGAGCTGTTTTTT. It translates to CASTPRRDSRRSTGELFF.

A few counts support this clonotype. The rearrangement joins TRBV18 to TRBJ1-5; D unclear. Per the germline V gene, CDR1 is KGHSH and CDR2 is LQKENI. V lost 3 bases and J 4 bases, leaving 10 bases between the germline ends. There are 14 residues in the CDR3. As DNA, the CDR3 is TGTGCCAGCTCACCTGCGCGGGGAAATCAGCCCCAGCATTTT. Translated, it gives CASSPARGNQPQHF. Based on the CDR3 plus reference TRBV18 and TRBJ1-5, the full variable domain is NAGVMQNPRHLVRRRGQEARLRCSPMKGHSHVYWYRQLPEEGLKFMVYLQKENIIDESGMPKERFSAEFPKEGPSILRIQQVVRGDSAAYFCASSPARGNQPQHFGDGTRLSIL.

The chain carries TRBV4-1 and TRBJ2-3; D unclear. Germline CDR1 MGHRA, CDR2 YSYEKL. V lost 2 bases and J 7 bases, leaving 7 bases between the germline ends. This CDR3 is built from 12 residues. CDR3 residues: CASSQKKHTQYF. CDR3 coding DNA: TGCGCCAGCAGCCAAAAAAAACATACGCAGTATTTT.

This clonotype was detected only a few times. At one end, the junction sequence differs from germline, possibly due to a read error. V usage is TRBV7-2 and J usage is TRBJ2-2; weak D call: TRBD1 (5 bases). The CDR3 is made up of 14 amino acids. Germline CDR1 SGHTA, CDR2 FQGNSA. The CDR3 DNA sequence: TGTGCCAGCAGCATAGCAGGGTACACCGGGGAGCTGTTTTTT. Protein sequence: CASSIAGYTGELFF.

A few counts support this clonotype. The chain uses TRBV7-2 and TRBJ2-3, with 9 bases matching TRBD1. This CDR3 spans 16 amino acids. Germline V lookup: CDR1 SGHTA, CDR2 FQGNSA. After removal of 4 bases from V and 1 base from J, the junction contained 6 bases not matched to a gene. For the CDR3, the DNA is TGTGCCAGCAGCTACAGAACAGGGGGCGGCACAGATACGCAGTATTTT. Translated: CASSYRTGGGTDTQYF.